This T cell receptor (beta chain) was observed in a study of control samples from healthy donors and cancer patients. This CDR3 contains 16 residues. CDR1 KGHDR and CDR2 SFDVKD come from the germline V gene. Trimming at V came to 5 bases and at J to 4 bases, leaving 10 bases not matched to a gene. Profiled with immunoSEQ multiplex PCR; TCRdb holds only in-frame clones, not every one. Among 100,000 to 150,000 clones listed, approximately 92% were seen once. This receptor was obtained from a man aged 80 or over with head and neck cancer. Sample: PBMCs. The chain links TRBV24-1 to TRBJ1-2; 9 positions match TRBD1. The CDR3 DNA sequence: TGTGCCACCAGTGTGTCCCGGACAGGGGTGGTCTATGGCTACACCTTC. It yields the protein CATSVSRTGVVYGYTF.